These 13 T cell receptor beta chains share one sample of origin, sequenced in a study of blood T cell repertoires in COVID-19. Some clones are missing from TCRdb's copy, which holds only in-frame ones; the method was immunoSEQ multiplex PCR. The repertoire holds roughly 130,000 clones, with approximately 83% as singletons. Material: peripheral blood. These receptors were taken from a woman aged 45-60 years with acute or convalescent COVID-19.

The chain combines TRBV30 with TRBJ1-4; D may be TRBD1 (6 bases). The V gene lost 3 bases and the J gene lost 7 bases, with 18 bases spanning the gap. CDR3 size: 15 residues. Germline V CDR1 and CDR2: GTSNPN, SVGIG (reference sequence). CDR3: CAWRQRGAFTEKLFF. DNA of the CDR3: TGTGCCTGGAGGCAACGGGGGGCCTTTACTGAAAAACTGTTTTTT.

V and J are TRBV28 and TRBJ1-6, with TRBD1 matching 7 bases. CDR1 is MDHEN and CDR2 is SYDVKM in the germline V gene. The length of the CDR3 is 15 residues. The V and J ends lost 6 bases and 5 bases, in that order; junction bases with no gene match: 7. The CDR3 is CASRPSTGDNSPLHF. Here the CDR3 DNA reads TGTGCCAGCAGGCCTAGCACAGGGGATAATTCACCCCTCCACTTT.

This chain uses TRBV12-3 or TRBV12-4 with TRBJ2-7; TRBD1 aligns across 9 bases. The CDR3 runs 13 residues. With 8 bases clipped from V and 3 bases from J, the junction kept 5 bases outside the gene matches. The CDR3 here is CASGTTGGYEQYF. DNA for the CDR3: TGTGCCAGCGGAACGACAGGGGGCTACGAGCAGTACTTC.

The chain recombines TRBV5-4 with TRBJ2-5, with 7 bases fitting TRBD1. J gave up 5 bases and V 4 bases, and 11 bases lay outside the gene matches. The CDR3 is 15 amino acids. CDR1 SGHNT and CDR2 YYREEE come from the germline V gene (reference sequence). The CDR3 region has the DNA TGTGCCAGCAGCGTAGTAACAGGGGTCGGGGAGACCCAGTACTTC. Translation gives CASSVVTGVGETQYF. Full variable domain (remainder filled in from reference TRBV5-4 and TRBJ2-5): ETGVTQSPTHLIKTRGQQVTLRCSSQSGHNTVSWYQQALGQGPQFIFQYYREEENGRGNFPPRFSGLQFPNYSSELNVNALELDDSALYLCASSVVTGVGETQYFGPGTRLLVL.

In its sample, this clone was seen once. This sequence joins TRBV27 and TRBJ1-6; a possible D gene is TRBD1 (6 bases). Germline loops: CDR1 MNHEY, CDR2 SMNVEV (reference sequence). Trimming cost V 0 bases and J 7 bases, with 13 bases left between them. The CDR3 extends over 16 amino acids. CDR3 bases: TGTGCCAGCAGTTTATCCCCGGGGGGCACAAATTCACCCCTCCACTTT. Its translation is CASSLSPGGTNSPLHF.

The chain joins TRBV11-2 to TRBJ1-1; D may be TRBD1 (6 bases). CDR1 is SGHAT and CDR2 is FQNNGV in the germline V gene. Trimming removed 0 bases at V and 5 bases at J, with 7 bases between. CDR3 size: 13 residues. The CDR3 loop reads CASSLERGTEAFF. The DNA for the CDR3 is TGTGCCAGCAGCTTAGAGAGGGGGACTGAAGCTTTCTTT.

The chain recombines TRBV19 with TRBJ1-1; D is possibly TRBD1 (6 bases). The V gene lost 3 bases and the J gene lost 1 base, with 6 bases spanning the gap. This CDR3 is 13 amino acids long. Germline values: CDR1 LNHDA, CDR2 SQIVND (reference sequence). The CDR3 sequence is CASSMTGNTEAFF. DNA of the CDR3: TGTGCCAGTAGTATGACAGGGAACACTGAAGCTTTCTTT.

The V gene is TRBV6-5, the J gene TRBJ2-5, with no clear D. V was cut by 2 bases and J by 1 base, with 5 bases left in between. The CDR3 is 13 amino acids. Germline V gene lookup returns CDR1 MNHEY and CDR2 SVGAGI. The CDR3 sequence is CASSYGSQETQYF. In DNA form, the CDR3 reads TGTGCCAGCAGTTACGGCAGCCAAGAGACCCAGTACTTC.

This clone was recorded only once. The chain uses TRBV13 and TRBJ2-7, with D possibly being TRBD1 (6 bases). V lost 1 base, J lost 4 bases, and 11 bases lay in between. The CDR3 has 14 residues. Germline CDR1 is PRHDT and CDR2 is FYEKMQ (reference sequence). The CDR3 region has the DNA TGTGCCAGCAGCTTAGCGGGGACAAAGTACGAGCAGTACTTC. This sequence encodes CASSLAGTKYEQYF.

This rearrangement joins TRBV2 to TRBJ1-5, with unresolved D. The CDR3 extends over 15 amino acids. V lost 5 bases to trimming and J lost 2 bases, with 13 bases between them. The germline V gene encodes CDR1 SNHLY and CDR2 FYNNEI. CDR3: CASSMGLDGNQPQHF. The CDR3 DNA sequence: TGTGCCAGCAGTATGGGCTTAGATGGCAATCAGCCCCAGCATTTT.

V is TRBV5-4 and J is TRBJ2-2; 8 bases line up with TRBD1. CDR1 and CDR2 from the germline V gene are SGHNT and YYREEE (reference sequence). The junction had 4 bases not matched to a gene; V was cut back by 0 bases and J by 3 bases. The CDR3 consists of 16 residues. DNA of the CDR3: TGTGCCAGCAGCTTGGCAGGGGGCCGGCACACCGGGGAGCTGTTTTTT. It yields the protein CASSLAGGRHTGELFF.

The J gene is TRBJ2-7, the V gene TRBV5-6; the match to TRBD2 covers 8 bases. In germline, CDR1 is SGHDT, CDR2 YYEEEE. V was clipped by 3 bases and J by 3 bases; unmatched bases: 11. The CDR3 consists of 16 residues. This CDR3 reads CASSSSTSGYRYEQYF. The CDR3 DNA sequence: TGTGCCAGCAGCTCCTCCACTAGCGGCTATCGCTACGAGCAGTACTTC.

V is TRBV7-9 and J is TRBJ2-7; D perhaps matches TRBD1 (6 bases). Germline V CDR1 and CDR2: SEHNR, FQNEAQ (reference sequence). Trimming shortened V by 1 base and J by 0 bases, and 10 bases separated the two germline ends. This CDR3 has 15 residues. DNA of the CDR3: TGTGCCAGCAGCTTAGGTCAGGGGACCTCCTACGAGCAGTACTTC. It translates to CASSLGQGTSYEQYF.